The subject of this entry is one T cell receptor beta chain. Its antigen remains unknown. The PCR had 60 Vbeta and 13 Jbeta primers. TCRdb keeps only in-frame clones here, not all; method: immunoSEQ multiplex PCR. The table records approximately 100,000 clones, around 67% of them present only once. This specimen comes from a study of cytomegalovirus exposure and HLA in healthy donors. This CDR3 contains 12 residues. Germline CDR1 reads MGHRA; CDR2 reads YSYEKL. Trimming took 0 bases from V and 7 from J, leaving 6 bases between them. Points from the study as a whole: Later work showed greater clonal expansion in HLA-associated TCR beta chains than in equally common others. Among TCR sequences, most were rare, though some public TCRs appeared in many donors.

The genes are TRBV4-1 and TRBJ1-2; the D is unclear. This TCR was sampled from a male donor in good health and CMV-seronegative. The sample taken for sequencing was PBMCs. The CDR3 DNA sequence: TGCGCCAGCAGCCAAGAACATCGTGGCTACACCTTC. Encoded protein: CASSQEHRGYTF.